Each of the 8 T cell receptor beta chains below was sequenced from the same sample in a study of T cells in Graves' hyperthyroidism and ophthalmopathy. RNA transcripts yielded amplified TCR beta CDR3 regions. When the TCR CDR3 underwent first-round RT-PCR, the HTBI primer set was used. TCRdb reprocessed the multiplex PCR reads with MiXCR, giving one entry per CDR3 protein. The sample lists about 590,000 distinct CDR3 sequences, 14% occurring once. What was sequenced was blood. The receptor source for this set is a woman aged 18-35 years with Graves' ophthalmopathy.

The rearrangement uses TRBV11-3 and TRBJ2-7; 10 nucleotides align to TRBD2. V trimming: 5 bases; J trimming: 4 bases; junction bases outside the gene matches: 11. Germline-derived CDR1 and CDR2 are SGHNT and YENEEA. CDR3 length: 16 residues. The CDR3 region is CASSQDRASGRYEQYF. The DNA of the CDR3 is TGTGCCAGCAGCCAAGATAGGGCTAGCGGGAGATACGAGCAGTACTTC.

This clonotype was found a few times. The CDR3, as DNA: TGTGCCAGCAGCGTCCACGGGGCTCGGGATACGCAGTATTTT. Encoded protein: CASSVHGARDTQYF. The rearrangement uses TRBV7-2 and TRBJ2-3; D possibly uses TRBD1 or TRBD2 (5 bases each). Looked up from germline, CDR1 is SGHTA and CDR2 is FQGNSA. The V and J ends lost 5 bases and 6 bases respectively, with 15 bases between them. CDR3 length equals 14 residues.

Worth noting for this clonotype: Germline is not matched at one junction end, which may reflect a read error. The CDR3: CASSRGRTNCGYTF. The CDR3 bases are TGTGCCAGCAGTCGAGGCAGGACCAACTGTGGCTACACCTTC. The chain joins TRBV27 to TRBJ1-2; D call uncertain. The CDR3 is 14 residues long. CDR1 MNHEY and CDR2 SMNVEV come from the germline V gene (reference sequence).

This clonotype was detected ten times or more. This sequence joins TRBV3-1 and TRBJ1-1; 8 positions agree with TRBD1. In germline, CDR1 is LGHDT, CDR2 YNNKEL (reference sequence). Trimming removed 6 bases from V and 1 base from J; junction bases left unmatched: 7. The CDR3 loop spans 15 amino acids. The CDR3 here is CASSPSGTGNTEAFF. The CDR3, as DNA: TGTGCCAGCAGTCCTTCCGGGACAGGGAACACTGAAGCTTTCTTT.

Many counts were recorded for this clonotype. The chain recombines TRBV14 with TRBJ2-7; D is uncertain. CDR3 length equals 13 residues. Trimming pared 0 bases from V and 3 bases from J, leaving 6 bases between. From germline, CDR1 is SGHDN and CDR2 FVKESK. The CDR3 region has the DNA TGTGCCAGCAGCCAAGAGTGGGGCTACGAGCAGTACTTC. Translating it yields CASSQEWGYEQYF.

This clonotype was counted at least ten times. The rearrangement links TRBV30 to TRBJ1-6, with TRBD1 identical over 7 bases. There are 13 residues in the CDR3. The germline V gene encodes CDR1 GTSNPN and CDR2 SVGIG (reference sequence). V was clipped by 1 base and J by 6 bases; unmatched bases: 0. The CDR3: CAWSGQGNSPLHF. The CDR3 DNA is TGTGCCTGGAGTGGACAGGGTAATTCACCCCTCCACTTT.

This clonotype was seen repeatedly, ten times or more. The V gene is TRBV6-2 or TRBV6-3, the J gene TRBJ2-5; 10 positions match TRBD2. Germline CDR1 MNHEY, CDR2 SVGEGT. CDR3 length: 16 residues. V shed 6 bases and J 4 bases; nucleotides not matched to a gene: 11. CDR3 DNA: TGTGCCAGCAGGGTCGACTCGGCTAGCGGGAGAGAGACCCAGTACTTC. Translated, it gives CASRVDSASGRETQYF.

This clonotype was picked up many times. This chain connects TRBV30 to TRBJ2-7, with no clear D. This CDR3 region has 14 residues. V lost 3 bases, J lost 0 bases, and 12 bases lay in between. Germline CDR1 and CDR2: GTSNPN and SVGIG (reference sequence). CDR3: CAWRLWGNSYEQYF. The DNA of the CDR3 is TGTGCCTGGAGGCTTTGGGGAAACTCCTACGAGCAGTACTTC.